The clone carrying this T cell receptor beta chain was found once. Antigen specificity is unknown. The sample comes from a study of cytomegalovirus exposure and HLA in healthy donors. Use of 60 Vbeta and 13 Jbeta primers characterized the PCR. Clones were sequenced by immunoSEQ multiplex PCR, and TCRdb holds only the in-frame ones, with some missing. In the table there are approximately 150,000 clones, around four fifths of which are singletons. Study findings and constraints: Most of the TCR beta V segments (in an earlier analysis) were productive either about 87% or about 30% of the time.

This CDR3 comprises 14 residues. The germline V gene has CDR1 SEHNR and CDR2 FQNEAQ (reference sequence). The ends were cut back, 0 bases at V and 2 bases at J, with 7 bases in the middle. V gene TRBV7-9 combines with J gene TRBJ1-1; no reliable D call. This sequence originates from a woman in her sixties or seventies in good health and CMV-seropositive. Sequencing used PBMCs. The CDR3 DNA reads as TGTGCCAGCAGCTTAGCGCGAAGTAACACTGAAGCTTTCTTT. Protein product: CASSLARSNTEAFF.